Listed here is a single T cell receptor (beta chain). As yet, its antigen is unknown. The sample is drawn from a study of cytomegalovirus exposure and HLA in healthy donors. Study-level results: Rare TCR sequences dominated, though some public TCRs recurred in many donors.

TCRdb keeps only in-frame clones here, not all; method: immunoSEQ multiplex PCR. The sample records about 240,000 clones, about 86% being singletons. Germline values: CDR1 SNHLY, CDR2 FYNNEI. This CDR3 comprises 11 residues. The sequence derives from a woman in her thirties in good health and CMV-seropositive. The V gene is TRBV2, the J gene TRBJ1-1, with D possibly TRBD1 on 6 matching bases. The sample consisted of PBMCs. CDR3 in DNA: TGTCTAGAGGGGGGGGGTACTGAAGCTTTCTTT. It encodes CLEGGGTEAFF.